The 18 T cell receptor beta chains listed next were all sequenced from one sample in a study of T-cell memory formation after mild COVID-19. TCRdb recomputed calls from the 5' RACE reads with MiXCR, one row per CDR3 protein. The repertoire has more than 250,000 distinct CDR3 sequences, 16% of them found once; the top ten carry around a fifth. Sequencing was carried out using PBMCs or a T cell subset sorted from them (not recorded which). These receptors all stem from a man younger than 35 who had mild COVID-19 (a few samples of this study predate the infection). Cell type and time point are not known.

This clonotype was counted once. In DNA, the CDR3 is TGTGCCAGCATTGAGGCGCCGGATCGGGAGACCCAGTACTTC. It is translated as CASIEAPDRETQYF. The chain combines TRBV6-5 with TRBJ2-5; D unclear. Germline CDR1 reads MNHEY; CDR2 reads SVGAGI. The ends were cut back, 7 bases at V and 5 bases at J, with 17 bases in the middle. The length of the CDR3 is 14 residues.

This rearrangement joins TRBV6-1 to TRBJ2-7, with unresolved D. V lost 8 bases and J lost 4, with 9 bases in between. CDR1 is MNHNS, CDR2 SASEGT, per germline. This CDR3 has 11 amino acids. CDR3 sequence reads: CASAGTYEQYV. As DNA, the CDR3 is TGTGCCAGCGCAGGAACTTACGAGCAGTACGTC.

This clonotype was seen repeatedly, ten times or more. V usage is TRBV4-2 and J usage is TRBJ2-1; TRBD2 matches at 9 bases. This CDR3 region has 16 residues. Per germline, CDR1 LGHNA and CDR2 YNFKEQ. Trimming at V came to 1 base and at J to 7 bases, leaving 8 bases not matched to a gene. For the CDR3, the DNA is TGTGCCAGCAGCCAAGTTCGCGGGGGGGCCCTTAATGAGCAGTTCTTC. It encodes CASSQVRGGALNEQFF.

CDR3 nucleotides: TGCGCCAGCAGCTTGGGGTCGGTAGCGGGGGGATTCCAAGAGACCCAGTACTTC. Translation gives CASSLGSVAGGFQETQYF. The V call is TRBV5-1, the J call TRBJ2-5; 10 bases fit TRBD2. V lost 0 bases to trimming and J lost 1 base; unmatched junction nucleotides: 9. The germline CDR1 and CDR2 sequences are SGHRS and YFSETQ. This CDR3 is 18 amino acids long.

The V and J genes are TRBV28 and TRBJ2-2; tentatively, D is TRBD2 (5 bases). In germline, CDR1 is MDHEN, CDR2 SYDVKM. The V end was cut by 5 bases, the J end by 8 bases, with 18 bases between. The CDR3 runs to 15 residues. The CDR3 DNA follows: TGTGCCAGCAGTAGAGGGTCCCTAACCTCTGGGGAGCTGTTTTTT. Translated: CASSRGSLTSGELFF. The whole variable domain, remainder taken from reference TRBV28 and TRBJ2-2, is DVKVTQSSRYLVKRTGEKVFLECVQDMDHENMFWYRQDPGLGLRLIYFSYDVKMKEKGDIPEGYSVSREKKERFSLILESASTNQTSMYLCASSRGSLTSGELFFGEGSRLTVL.

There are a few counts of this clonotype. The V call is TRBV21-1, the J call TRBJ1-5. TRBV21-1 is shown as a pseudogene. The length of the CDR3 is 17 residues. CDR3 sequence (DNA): TGTGCCAGCAGCAAAGAGGGCAGGGCACTTAGCAATCAGCCCCAGCATTTT. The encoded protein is CASSKEGRALSNQPQHF.

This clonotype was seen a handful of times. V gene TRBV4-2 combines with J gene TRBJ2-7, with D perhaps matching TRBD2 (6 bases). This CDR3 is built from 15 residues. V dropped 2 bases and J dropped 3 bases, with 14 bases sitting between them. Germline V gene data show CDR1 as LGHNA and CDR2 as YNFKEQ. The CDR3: CASSQLGTPNYEQYF. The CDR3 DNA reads TGTGCCAGCAGCCAACTCGGGACTCCTAACTACGAGCAGTACTTC.

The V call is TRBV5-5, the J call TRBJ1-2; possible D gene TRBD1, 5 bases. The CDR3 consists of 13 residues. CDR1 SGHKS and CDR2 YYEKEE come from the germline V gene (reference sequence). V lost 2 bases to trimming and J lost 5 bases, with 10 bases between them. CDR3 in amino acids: CASSLHQGYGYTF. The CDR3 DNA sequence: TGTGCCAGCAGCTTACACCAGGGATATGGCTACACCTTC.

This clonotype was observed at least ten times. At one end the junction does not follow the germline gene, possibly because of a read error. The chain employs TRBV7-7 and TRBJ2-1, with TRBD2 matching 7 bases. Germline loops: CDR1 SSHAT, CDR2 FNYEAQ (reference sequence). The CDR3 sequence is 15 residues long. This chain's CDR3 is CASSLVAGAYNEQFF. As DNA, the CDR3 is TGTGCTAGCAGCTTAGTGGCGGGAGCCTACAATGAGCAGTTCTTC.

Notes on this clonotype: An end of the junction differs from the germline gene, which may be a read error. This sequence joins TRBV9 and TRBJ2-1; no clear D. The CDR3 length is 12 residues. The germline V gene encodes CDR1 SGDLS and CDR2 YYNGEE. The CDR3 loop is CASSVGYDEQFF. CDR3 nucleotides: TGTGCCAGCAGCGTAGGCTACGATGAGCAGTTCTTC.

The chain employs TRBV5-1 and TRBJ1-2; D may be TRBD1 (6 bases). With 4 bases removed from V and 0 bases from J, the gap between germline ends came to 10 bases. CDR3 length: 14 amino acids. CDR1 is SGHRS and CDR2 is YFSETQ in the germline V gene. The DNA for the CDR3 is TGCGCCAGCAGCACGCAGGGGACTAACTATGGCTACACCTTC. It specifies CASSTQGTNYGYTF.

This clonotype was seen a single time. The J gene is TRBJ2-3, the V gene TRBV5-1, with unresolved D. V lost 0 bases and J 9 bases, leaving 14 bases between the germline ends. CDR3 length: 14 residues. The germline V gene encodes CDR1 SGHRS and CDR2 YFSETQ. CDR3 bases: TGCGCCAGCAGCTTGGCCGTAGCCCGTAGGACGCAGTATTTT. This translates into CASSLAVARRTQYF. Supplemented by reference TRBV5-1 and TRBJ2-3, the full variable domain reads KAGVTQTPRYLIKTRGQQVTLSCSPISGHRSVSWYQQTPGQGLQFLFEYFSETQRNKGNFPGRFSGRQFSNSRSEMNVSTLELGDSALYLCASSLAVARRTQYFGPGTRLTVL.

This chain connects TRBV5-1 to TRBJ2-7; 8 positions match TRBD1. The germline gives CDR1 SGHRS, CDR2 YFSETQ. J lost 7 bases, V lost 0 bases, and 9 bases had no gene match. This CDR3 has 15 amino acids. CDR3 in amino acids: CASSLAPQGAGEQYF. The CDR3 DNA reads TGCGCCAGCAGCTTGGCCCCCCAGGGGGCCGGTGAGCAGTACTTC.

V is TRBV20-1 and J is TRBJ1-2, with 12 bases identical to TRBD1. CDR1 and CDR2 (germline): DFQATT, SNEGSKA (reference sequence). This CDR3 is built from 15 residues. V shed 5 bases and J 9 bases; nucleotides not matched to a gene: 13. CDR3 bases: TGCAGTGCTGACGCCGGGACAGGGGGCGGGCGGAGCTACACCTTC. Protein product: CSADAGTGGGRSYTF.

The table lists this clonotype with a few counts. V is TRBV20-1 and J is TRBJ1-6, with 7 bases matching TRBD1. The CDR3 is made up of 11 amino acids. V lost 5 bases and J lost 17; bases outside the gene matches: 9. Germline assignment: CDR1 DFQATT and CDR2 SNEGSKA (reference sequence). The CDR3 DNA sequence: TGCAGTGCTCGGACAGGAGGCCAAATCCACTTT. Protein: CSARTGGQIHF.

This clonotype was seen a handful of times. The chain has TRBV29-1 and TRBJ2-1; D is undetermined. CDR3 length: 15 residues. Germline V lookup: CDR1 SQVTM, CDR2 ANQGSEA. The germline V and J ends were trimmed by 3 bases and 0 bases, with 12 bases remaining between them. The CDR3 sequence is CSVDSDPGSYNEQFF. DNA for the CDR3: TGCAGCGTTGATTCGGACCCAGGCTCCTACAATGAGCAGTTCTTC.

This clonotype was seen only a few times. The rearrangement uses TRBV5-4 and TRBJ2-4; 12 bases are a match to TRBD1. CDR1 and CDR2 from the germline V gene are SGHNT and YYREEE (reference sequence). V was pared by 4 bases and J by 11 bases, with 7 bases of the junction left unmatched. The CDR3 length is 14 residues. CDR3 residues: CASSLGTGGRFQYF. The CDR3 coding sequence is TGTGCCAGCAGCCTAGGGACAGGGGGCCGCTTTCAGTACTTC.

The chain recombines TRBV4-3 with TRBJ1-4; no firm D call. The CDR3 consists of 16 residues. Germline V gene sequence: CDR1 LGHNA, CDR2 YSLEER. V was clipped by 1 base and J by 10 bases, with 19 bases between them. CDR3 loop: CASSQGSSGDRGKLFF. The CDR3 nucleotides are TGCGCCAGCAGCCAAGGGTCGTCTGGAGACCGGGGAAAACTGTTTTTT.